The entry below describes one TCR beta chain. The entry originates in a study of T cell responses to AZD1222 COVID-19 vaccine. The method was immunoSEQ multiplex PCR; TCRdb's version includes in-frame clones alone and lacks a portion of them. The sample shows around 190,000 clones, almost 90% of them seen only once. CDR3 length: 16 amino acids. Looked up from germline, CDR1 is LNHNV and CDR2 is YYDKDF (reference sequence). V shed 5 bases, J shed 3 bases, and the junction held 12 bases outside the gene matches. The sample in question was peripheral blood, obtained 28 days after the second AZD1222 dose. This clonotype was obtained from an adult who received the AZD1222 COVID-19 vaccine. The V and J genes are TRBV15 and TRBJ2-7, with 8 bases aligning to TRBD1. The chain's CDR3 is CATSRYLGGQVYEQYF. The CDR3 DNA is TGTGCCACCAGCCGCTACCTCGGGGGACAGGTCTACGAGCAGTACTTC.